The next 3 T cell receptor beta chains were all read from a single sample in a study of blood T cell repertoires in COVID-19 (dated by TCRdb to 2018 to 2020). The method was the immunoSEQ multiplex PCR assay. TCRdb mirrors the immuneACCESS table, restricted to in-frame sequences. Some clones are absent from its copies; in checked studies, under half trace to an unresolved V gene, and the reason for the others is unknown. The sample table lists 69,000 or so clones, 80% to 90% of them with a count of one. Around 4.8% of the sample comes from the top ten. Sequencing was performed on peripheral blood. The receptors were gathered from a woman of 80 years or more with active or convalescent COVID-19.

This clone was seen once. The V gene is TRBV18, the J gene TRBJ1-5, with TRBD1 identical over 7 bases. CDR1 and CDR2 (germline): KGHSH, LQKENI. The CDR3 contains 16 residues. The V segment lost 3 bases and the J segment 7 bases; nucleotides outside the gene matches: 12. CDR3 amino acids: CASSPYIDRVGQPQHF. CDR3 DNA: TGTGCCAGCTCACCCTATATAGACAGGGTAGGGCAGCCCCAGCATTTT.

This clone was detected only a few times. This chain joins TRBV5-6 and TRBJ2-7; D is possibly TRBD2 (6 bases). CDR1 is SGHDT and CDR2 is YYEEEE in the germline V gene. V was cut by 2 bases and J by 2 bases, with 8 bases left in between. The length of the CDR3 is 13 residues. CDR3 bases: TGTGCCAGCAGCTTACGGGGGACCTACGAGCAGTACTTC. This translates into CASSLRGTYEQYF.

This chain joins TRBV6-5 and TRBJ1-6, with D maybe TRBD1 (6 bases). This CDR3 is 13 amino acids long. Trimming removed 5 bases from V and 7 bases from J, with 9 bases in between. CDR1 and CDR2 (germline): MNHEY, SVGAGI. CDR3 loop: CASSRGTNSPLHF. The CDR3 DNA follows: TGTGCCAGCAGTAGGGGGACAAATTCACCCCTCCACTTT.